The T cell receptor (beta chain) under discussion was sequenced for a study of monozygotic twins with inflammatory bowel disease. General observations from the study: IBD patients shared fewer clonotypes with others than healthy twins, especially with disease activity.

Total RNA amounting to about 4,000 ng went into each TCR library. TCRdb reprocessed the 5' RACE reads, keeping one entry per CDR3 protein, no DNA. This sample's table has approximately 200,000 distinct CDR3 sequences. With regard to this clonotype: Antigen specificity is unknown.

Researchers isolated total RNA from whole blood without sorting T cells. The CDR3 is 15 amino acids. Germline-derived CDR1 and CDR2 are KGHSH and LQKENI. Sequenced input: blood. The receptor was isolated from a human donor with ulcerative colitis or Crohn's disease, or a healthy co-twin of an affected twin (not recorded which). V is TRBV18 and J is TRBJ1-5. This CDR3 is CASSPPGDLNQPQHF. Based on the CDR3 plus reference TRBV18 and TRBJ1-5, the full variable domain is NAGVMQNPRHLVRRRGQEARLRCSPMKGHSHVYWYRQLPEEGLKFMVYLQKENIIDESGMPKERFSAEFPKEGPSILRIQQVVRGDSAAYFCASSPPGDLNQPQHFGDGTRLSIL.